The T cell receptor beta chain described here comes from a study of T cells in localized non-small cell lung cancer. Study outcomes and limitations: Adjacent lung exhibited a median of 57 among the 100 most abundant tumor clones. The tumor had only one region sequenced, so heterogeneity remains possible. Measurement of T cell clonality placed uninvolved adjacent lung highest, above the level in tumor. The study linked higher blood T cell density to longer overall survival.

Between the trimmed V and J ends, which lost 1 base and 1 base, there was a span of 11 bases. This CDR3 comprises 16 residues. Germline CDR1 reads LNHDA; CDR2 reads SQIVND (reference sequence). The method was immunoSEQ multiplex PCR; TCRdb's version includes in-frame clones alone and lacks a portion of them. The sample has a few thousand clones; approximately 25% are singletons. Regarding this clone: Its cognate antigen is unknown.

This specimen was lung tumor tissue, taken before any cancer treatment. The chain carries TRBV19 and TRBJ2-1; D ambiguous. This TCR derives from a man aged 35 to 69 with stage II squamous cell lung carcinoma. CDR3 sequence: CASSIGLFGSYNEQFF. The CDR3 nucleotides read TGTGCCAGTAGTATAGGACTTTTTGGTTCCTACAATGAGCAGTTCTTC.